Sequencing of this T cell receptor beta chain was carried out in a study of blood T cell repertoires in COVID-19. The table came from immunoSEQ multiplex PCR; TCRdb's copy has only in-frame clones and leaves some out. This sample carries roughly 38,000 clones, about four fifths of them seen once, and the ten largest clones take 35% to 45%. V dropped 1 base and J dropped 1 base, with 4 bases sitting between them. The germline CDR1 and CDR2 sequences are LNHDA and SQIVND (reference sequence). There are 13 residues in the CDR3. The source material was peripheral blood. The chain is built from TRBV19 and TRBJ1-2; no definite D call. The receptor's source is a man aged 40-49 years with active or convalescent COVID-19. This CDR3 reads CASSIANNYGYTF. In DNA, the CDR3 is TGTGCCAGTAGTATAGCAAATAACTATGGCTACACCTTC.